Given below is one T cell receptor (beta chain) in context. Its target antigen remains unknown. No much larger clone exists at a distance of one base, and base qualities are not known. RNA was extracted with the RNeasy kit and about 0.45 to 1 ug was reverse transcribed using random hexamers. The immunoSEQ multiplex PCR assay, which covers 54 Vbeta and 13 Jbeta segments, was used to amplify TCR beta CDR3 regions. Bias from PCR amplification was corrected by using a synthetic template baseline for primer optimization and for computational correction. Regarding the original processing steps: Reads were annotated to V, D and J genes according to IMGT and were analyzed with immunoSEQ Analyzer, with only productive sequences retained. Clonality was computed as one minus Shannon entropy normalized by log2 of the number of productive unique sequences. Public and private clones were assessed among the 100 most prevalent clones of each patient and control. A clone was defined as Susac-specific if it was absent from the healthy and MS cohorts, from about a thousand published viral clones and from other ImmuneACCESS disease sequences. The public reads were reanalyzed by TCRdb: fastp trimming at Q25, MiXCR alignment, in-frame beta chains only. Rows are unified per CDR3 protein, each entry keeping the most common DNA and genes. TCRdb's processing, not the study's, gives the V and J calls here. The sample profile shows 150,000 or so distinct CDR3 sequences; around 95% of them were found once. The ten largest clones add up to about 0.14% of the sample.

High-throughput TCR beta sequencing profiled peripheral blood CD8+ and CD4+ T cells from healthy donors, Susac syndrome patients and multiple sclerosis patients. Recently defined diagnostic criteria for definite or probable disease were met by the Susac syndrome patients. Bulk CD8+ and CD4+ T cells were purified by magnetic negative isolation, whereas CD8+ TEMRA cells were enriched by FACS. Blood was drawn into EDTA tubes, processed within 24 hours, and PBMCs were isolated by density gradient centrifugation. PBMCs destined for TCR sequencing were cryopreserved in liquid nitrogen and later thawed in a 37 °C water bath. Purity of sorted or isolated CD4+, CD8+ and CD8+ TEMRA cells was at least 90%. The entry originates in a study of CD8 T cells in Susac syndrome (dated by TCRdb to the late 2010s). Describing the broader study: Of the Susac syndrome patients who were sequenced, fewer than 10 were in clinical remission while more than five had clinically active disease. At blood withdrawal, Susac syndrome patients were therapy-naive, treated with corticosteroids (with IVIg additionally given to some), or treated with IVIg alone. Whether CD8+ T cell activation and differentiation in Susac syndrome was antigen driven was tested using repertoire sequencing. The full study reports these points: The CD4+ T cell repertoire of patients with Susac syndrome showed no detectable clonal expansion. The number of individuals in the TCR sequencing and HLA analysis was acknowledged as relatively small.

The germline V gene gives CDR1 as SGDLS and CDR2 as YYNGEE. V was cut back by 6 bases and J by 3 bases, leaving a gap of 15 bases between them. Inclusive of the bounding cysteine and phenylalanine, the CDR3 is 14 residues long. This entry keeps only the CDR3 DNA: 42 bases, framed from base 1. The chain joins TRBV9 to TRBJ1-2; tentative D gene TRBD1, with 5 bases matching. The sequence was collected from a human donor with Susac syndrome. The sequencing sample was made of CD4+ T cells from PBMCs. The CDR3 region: CASTRQLGDYGYTF. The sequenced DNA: TGTGCCAGCACCAGACAGCTAGGCGACTATGGCTACACCTTC.